These 16 T cell receptor beta chains were all obtained from the same sample, sequenced in a study of early T cells in non-severe SARS-CoV-2 infection (dated by TCRdb to the early 2020s). The library relied on 5' RACE. The reads were generated on a NextSeq 500. TCRdb reprocessed the public reads (quality trimming at Q25 with fastp, clone calling with MiXCR) and kept in-frame beta chains. Each record represents a unique CDR3 protein, reported with the most common genes and DNA among its rows. This sample lists tens of thousands of distinct CDR3 sequences; approximately 14% were detected once. Around 5.8% of the sample is held by the ten biggest clonotypes. Source material: whole blood. All receptors come from an adult who was a healthcare worker with PCR-confirmed SARS-CoV-2 infection or an uninfected control (not recorded which).

This rearrangement joins TRBV20-1 to TRBJ1-5; the D gene is possibly TRBD1 (5 bases). Germline CDR1 DFQATT, CDR2 SNEGSKA (reference sequence). The CDR3 loop spans 14 amino acids. V lost 5 bases, J lost 0 bases, and 11 bases lay in between. In nucleotides, the CDR3 is TGCAGTGCTCACCAGGGATATAGCAATCAGCCCCAGCATTTT. This translates into CSAHQGYSNQPQHF.

There are many counts of this clonotype. The rearrangement links TRBV6-6 to TRBJ2-1; perhaps TRBD2 as D (5 bases). V was pared by 7 bases and J by 8 bases, with 24 bases between. Germline CDR1 is MNHNY and CDR2 is SVGAGI (reference sequence). This CDR3 contains 16 residues. The chain's CDR3 is CASTGGRADKWDEQFF. The DNA for the CDR3 is TGTGCCAGCACCGGAGGCCGGGCCGATAAGTGGGATGAGCAGTTCTTC.

The rearrangement links TRBV5-1 to TRBJ2-1; no clear D. The CDR3 has 13 residues. The germline V and J ends were trimmed by 1 base and 8 bases, with 10 bases remaining between them. Germline V gives CDR1 SGHRS, CDR2 YFSETQ. CDR3: CASSLPPMDEQFF. As DNA, the CDR3 is TGCGCCAGCAGCTTGCCCCCCATGGATGAGCAGTTCTTC.

This clonotype was detected a few times. V and J are TRBV12-3 or TRBV12-4 and TRBJ1-2, with unresolved D. This CDR3 has 14 residues. Trimming took 3 bases from V and 0 from J, leaving 8 bases between them. CDR3 sequence reads: CASSFGQSNYGYTF. In nucleotides, the CDR3 is TGTGCCAGCAGTTTCGGGCAGTCTAACTATGGCTACACCTTC.

V is TRBV27 and J is TRBJ1-1, with TRBD1 matching over 12 bases. CDR3 length: 15 residues. J gave up 7 bases and V 2 bases, and 5 bases lay outside the gene matches. Germline V gives CDR1 MNHEY, CDR2 SMNVEV (reference sequence). The CDR3 loop reads CASSLGTGGIGEAFF. CDR3 bases: TGTGCCAGCAGTTTAGGGACAGGGGGCATTGGTGAAGCTTTCTTT.

The chain has TRBV28 and TRBJ2-6, with 8 bases identical to TRBD1. CDR1 MDHEN and CDR2 SYDVKM come from the germline V gene. Losses at the gene ends were 5 bases for V and 4 bases for J; bases not matched to a gene: 10. The CDR3 consists of 17 residues. The CDR3 nucleotides read TGTGCCAGCAGTCCAACGACAGGGGTAAAGGGGGCCAACGTCCTGACTTTC. Protein sequence: CASSPTTGVKGANVLTF. The full variable domain, in which reference TRBV28 and TRBJ2-6 provide the parts outside the CDR3, is DVKVTQSSRYLVKRTGEKVFLECVQDMDHENMFWYRQDPGLGLRLIYFSYDVKMKEKGDIPEGYSVSREKKERFSLILESASTNQTSMYLCASSPTTGVKGANVLTFGAGSRLTVL.

In this sample, this clonotype turned up once. The chain has TRBV7-2 and TRBJ1-2, with TRBD1 identical over 7 bases. The CDR3 loop spans 13 amino acids. The V and J ends lost 2 bases and 7 bases, in that order; junction bases with no gene match: 4. From germline, CDR1 is SGHTA and CDR2 FQGNSA. The CDR3 DNA follows: TGTGCCAGCAGCTTAAGGGGGCGCGGTGGCTACACCTTC. Amino acids: CASSLRGRGGYTF.

A few counts support this clonotype. The rearrangement joins TRBV4-1 to TRBJ2-6; D remains unclear. CDR1 is MGHRA and CDR2 is YSYEKL in the germline V gene. V lost 0 bases and J lost 0, with 6 bases in between. This CDR3 has 16 residues. In DNA form, the CDR3 reads TGCGCCAGCAGCCAAGAGTTGAGCTCTGGGGCCAACGTCCTGACTTTC. Translation: CASSQELSSGANVLTF.

This clonotype was recorded a few times. The genes are TRBV4-3 and TRBJ2-3, with 8 bases that match TRBD2. The trim removed 3 bases at V and 3 bases at J, leaving 5 bases unmatched. This CDR3 contains 15 residues. In germline, CDR1 is LGHNA, CDR2 YSLEER. The CDR3 DNA follows: TGCGCCAGCAGCCACCCCCAGCGGGAGACAGATACGCAGTATTTT. Translated, it gives CASSHPQRETDTQYF.

This clonotype was found a few times. V usage is TRBV4-3 and J usage is TRBJ1-1, with 7 bases lining up with TRBD1. V lost 5 bases, J lost 0 bases, and 6 bases stayed unmatched. This CDR3 region has 15 residues. Germline lookup yields CDR1 LGHNA and CDR2 YSLEER. CDR3 bases: TGCGCCAGCAGCACGAACAGGGGAATGAACACTGAAGCTTTCTTT. This sequence encodes CASSTNRGMNTEAFF.

This clonotype was seen at least ten times. The rearrangement joins TRBV6-4 to TRBJ2-2, with unresolved D. Germline values: CDR1 MRHNA, CDR2 SNTAGT. CDR3 length: 13 residues. Trimming stripped 2 bases from V and 5 bases from J, with 6 bases between. CDR3 sequence: CASSDGVTGELFF. DNA of the CDR3: TGTGCCAGCAGTGACGGGGTAACCGGGGAGCTGTTTTTT.

The table lists this clonotype with a few counts. This chain links TRBV2 with TRBJ2-3; no firm D call. The CDR3 spans 11 residues. The germline V gene has CDR1 SNHLY and CDR2 FYNNEI. Deletions cut 2 bases from V and 7 bases from J, with 4 bases between. The CDR3 loop reads CASSERYTQYF. CDR3 coding DNA: TGTGCCAGCAGTGAACGCTATACGCAGTATTTT.

The genes are TRBV11-2 and TRBJ1-5; D call uncertain. Trimming removed 3 bases from V and 1 base from J, with 10 bases in between. This CDR3 has 15 residues. CDR1 is SGHAT and CDR2 is FQNNGV in the germline V gene. As DNA, the CDR3 is TGTGCCAGCAGCTTGGGTTACAACAGCAATCAGCCCCAGCATTTT. Translating gives CASSLGYNSNQPQHF.

This clonotype was seen many times. V usage is TRBV4-2 and J usage is TRBJ1-2; the match to TRBD1 covers 8 bases. Germline CDR1 and CDR2: LGHNA and YNFKEQ. This CDR3 region has 14 residues. J gave up 6 bases and V 0 bases, and 3 bases lay outside the gene matches. The CDR3 nucleotides read TGTGCCAGCAGCCAAGACCGGACAGGGCATGGCTACACCTTC. Its translation: CASSQDRTGHGYTF.

CDR3 protein: CASSQEGRTYNSPLHF. The DNA of the CDR3 is TGTGCCAGCAGCCAAGAGGGGAGAACCTATAATTCACCCCTCCACTTT. V usage is TRBV14 and J usage is TRBJ1-6; D gene uncertain. The CDR3 contains 16 residues. Per the germline V gene, CDR1 is SGHDN and CDR2 is FVKESK. V was cut by 0 bases and J by 2 bases, with 8 bases left in between.

This clonotype was observed a handful of times. V is TRBV7-2 and J is TRBJ2-3; D is undetermined. With 2 bases removed from V and 0 bases from J, the gap between germline ends came to 12 bases. CDR3 length equals 16 residues. Germline assignment: CDR1 SGHTA and CDR2 FQGNSA. The CDR3 loop reads CASSLFLQSSTDTQYF. The DNA for the CDR3 is TGTGCCAGCAGCTTATTCTTACAGTCTAGCACAGATACGCAGTATTTT. Supplemented by reference TRBV7-2 and TRBJ2-3, the full variable domain reads GAGVSQSPSNKVTEKGKDVELRCDPISGHTALYWYRQSLGQGLEFLIYFQGNSAPDKSGLPSDRFSAERTGGSVSTLTIQRTQQEDSAVYLCASSLFLQSSTDTQYFGPGTRLTVL.